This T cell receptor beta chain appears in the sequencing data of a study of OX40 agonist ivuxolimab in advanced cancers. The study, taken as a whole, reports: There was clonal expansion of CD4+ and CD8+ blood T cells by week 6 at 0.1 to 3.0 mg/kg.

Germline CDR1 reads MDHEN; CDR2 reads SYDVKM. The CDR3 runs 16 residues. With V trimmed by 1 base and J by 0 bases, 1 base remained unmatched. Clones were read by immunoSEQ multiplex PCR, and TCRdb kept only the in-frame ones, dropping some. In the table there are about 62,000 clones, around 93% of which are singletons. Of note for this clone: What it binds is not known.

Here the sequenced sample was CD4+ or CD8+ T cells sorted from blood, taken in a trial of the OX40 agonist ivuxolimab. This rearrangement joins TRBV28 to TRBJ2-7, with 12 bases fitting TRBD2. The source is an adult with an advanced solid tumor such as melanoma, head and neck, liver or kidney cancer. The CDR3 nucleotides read TGTGCCAGCAGTTTATCGGGACTAGCGGGCTCCTACGAGCAGTACTTC. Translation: CASSLSGLAGSYEQYF.